Shown below are 5 T cell receptor beta chains from a single sample sequenced in a study of T cell responses to AZD1222 COVID-19 vaccine. Repertoires were generated with immunoSEQ multiplex PCR, while TCRdb's copy carries only in-frame clones and drops some. The table shows some 150,000 clones, with 90% occurring only once. The sequences come from peripheral blood, collected on day 0 of AZD1222 vaccination. The receptors were gathered from an adult in good health.

A single count supports this clone. This rearrangement joins TRBV10-3 to TRBJ2-1, with 7 bases aligning to TRBD2. The V gene end was trimmed by 8 bases and the J gene end by 5 bases; junction bases not matched to a gene: 9. Germline V gene lookup returns CDR1 ENHRY and CDR2 SYGVKD. This CDR3 is 14 amino acids long. CDR3 sequence: CAIAASGKDNEQFF. The CDR3 bases are TGTGCCATCGCTGCTAGCGGAAAAGACAATGAGCAGTTCTTC.

The chain is built from TRBV6-2 or TRBV6-3 and TRBJ1-2; D is unclear. V shed 0 bases and J shed 0 bases, with 11 bases lying between them. This CDR3 has 16 residues. Germline values: CDR1 MNHEY, CDR2 SVGEGT. CDR3 protein: CASSYSRRAPNYGYTF. CDR3 DNA sequence: TGTGCCAGCAGTTACTCGAGACGGGCACCTAACTATGGCTACACCTTC.

The V gene is TRBV5-4, the J gene TRBJ1-1; TRBD1 is a possible D gene (5 bases). The V gene's germline CDR1 is SGHNT and CDR2 YYREEE (reference sequence). Trimming removed 0 bases from V and 9 bases from J, with 15 bases in between. CDR3 length equals 14 residues. This CDR3 is CASSLDRDGFKAFF. CDR3 sequence (DNA): TGTGCCAGCAGCTTGGACCGGGACGGCTTTAAAGCTTTCTTT.

Points on this clone: At one end, the junction sequence differs from germline, possibly due to a read error. The CDR3 spells CATAAGGDYYEQFF. The DNA for the CDR3 is TGTGCCACGGCAGCGGGAGGGGACTACTATGAGCAGTTCTTC. V and J are TRBV24-1 and TRBJ2-1, with TRBD2 identical over 10 bases. This CDR3 is built from 14 residues. Per the germline V gene, CDR1 is KGHDR and CDR2 is SFDVKD.

The chain combines TRBV28 with TRBJ1-2; TRBD1 agrees at 9 bases. CDR1 MDHEN and CDR2 SYDVKM come from the germline V gene. V was pared by 7 bases and J by 0 bases, with 6 bases of the junction left unmatched. The CDR3 sequence is 15 residues long. The CDR3 DNA sequence: TGTGCCAGCACCTCCGGGACAGGGTCTAACTATGGCTACACCTTC. Translation: CASTSGTGSNYGYTF.